The 21 T cell receptor beta chains presented below share a single source sample, sequenced in a study of cytomegalovirus exposure and HLA in healthy donors. The PCR was carried out with 60 Vbeta primers and 13 Jbeta primers. Profiled with immunoSEQ multiplex PCR; TCRdb holds only in-frame clones, not every one. This table has roughly 130,000 clones, around 67% appearing once. Sequences were obtained from PBMCs. The receptor source for this set is a woman in her thirties or forties in good health and CMV-seropositive.

The rearrangement joins TRBV6-6 to TRBJ2-7; D possibly corresponds to TRBD2 (5 bases). From germline, CDR1 is MNHNY and CDR2 SVGAGI (reference sequence). The CDR3 spans 11 residues. Deletions cut 11 bases from V and 6 bases from J, with 14 bases between. The CDR3 protein is CAQVSVREQYF. For the CDR3, the DNA is TGTGCCCAGGTTAGCGTTCGCGAGCAGTACTTC.

This clone was recorded only once. The chain uses TRBV9 and TRBJ2-2; TRBD1 is a possible D gene (5 bases). CDR3 length equals 16 residues. The germline V and J ends were trimmed by 0 bases and 3 bases, with 12 bases remaining between them. The germline gives CDR1 SGDLS, CDR2 YYNGEE. The CDR3 spells CASSVVSRADTGELFF. The CDR3, as DNA: TGTGCCAGCAGCGTAGTATCCAGGGCGGACACCGGGGAGCTGTTTTTT.

V usage is TRBV18 and J usage is TRBJ1-1; no clear D. This CDR3 is 13 amino acids long. CDR1 KGHSH and CDR2 LQKENI come from the germline V gene. V gave up 4 bases and J gave up 4 bases, with 10 bases separating them. The CDR3 DNA sequence: TGTGCCAGCTCACTGAACCTCGGCACTGAAGCTTTCTTT. Its protein product is CASSLNLGTEAFF.

The chain uses TRBV4-1 and TRBJ1-4, with D possibly TRBD1 on 5 matching bases. Trimming stripped 1 base from V and 7 bases from J, with 13 bases between. There are 15 residues in the CDR3. Germline assignment: CDR1 MGHRA and CDR2 YSYEKL. The CDR3 loop reads CASSQARRVGEKLFF. CDR3 DNA: TGCGCCAGCAGCCAAGCCCGCAGGGTGGGTGAAAAACTGTTTTTT.

This clone has just one count. The chain combines TRBV6-1 with TRBJ2-7; 9 bases fit TRBD1. Germline CDR1 reads MNHNS; CDR2 reads SASEGT. V was clipped by 6 bases and J by 1 base; unmatched bases: 4. The CDR3 is made up of 14 amino acids. CDR3 sequence reads: CASRGTGRSYEQYF. CDR3 nucleotides: TGTGCCAGCAGGGGGACAGGGCGGTCCTACGAGCAGTACTTC.

The CDR3 loop reads CASAGLADSYNEQFF. The CDR3 DNA follows: TGTGCCAGTGCTGGGCTAGCGGACTCCTACAATGAGCAGTTCTTC. The V call is TRBV10-3, the J call TRBJ2-1; 7 nucleotides align to TRBD2. J was trimmed by 0 bases and V by 10 bases; bases with no gene match: 9. The CDR3 spans 15 residues. Germline CDR1 is ENHRY and CDR2 is SYGVKD.

This clone was seen just once. The chain couples TRBV28 to TRBJ2-7, with D perhaps TRBD2 (5 bases). This CDR3 has 18 residues. CDR1 MDHEN and CDR2 SYDVKM come from the germline V gene. V gave up 3 bases and J gave up 2 bases, with 23 bases separating them. CDR3 nucleotides: TGTGCCAGCAGTTTTAATGTAAATGATTTGAGGGTAGCCTACGAGCAGTACTTC. Translating it yields CASSFNVNDLRVAYEQYF.

Comments on this clone: The sample carries other DNA sequences with the same CDR3. CDR3 sequence: CASSLGTANYGYTF. In nucleotides, the CDR3 is TGTGCCAGCAGCTTAGGGACTGCTAACTATGGCTACACCTTC. The gene calls are TRBV7-2 and TRBJ1-2; no reliable D call. The V end was cut by 1 base, the J end by 0 bases, with 6 bases between. Germline assignment: CDR1 SGHTA and CDR2 FQGNSA. The CDR3 extends over 14 amino acids.

The rearrangement uses TRBV6-1 and TRBJ2-1, with 8 bases fitting TRBD2. J lost 4 bases, V lost 2 bases, and 4 bases had no gene match. The CDR3 length is 15 residues. Germline values: CDR1 MNHNS, CDR2 SASEGT. CDR3 sequence reads: CASSELTGGYNEQFF. The CDR3 coding sequence is TGTGCCAGCAGTGAATTGACGGGGGGGTACAATGAGCAGTTCTTC.

This clone was seen a handful of times. The V gene is TRBV4-3, the J gene TRBJ2-3; 10 bases map to TRBD2. Germline V gene data show CDR1 as LGHNA and CDR2 as YSLEER. V shed 1 base and J 3 bases; nucleotides not matched to a gene: 10. This CDR3 comprises 18 residues. The CDR3 DNA sequence: TGCGCCAGCAGCCAAGGCTCGTCAGCGGGAGGGAGTACAGATACGCAGTATTTT. Its translation: CASSQGSSAGGSTDTQYF.

About this clone: An end of the junction differs from the germline gene, which may be a read error. Other nucleotide sequences in the sample specify the same CDR3. The J gene is TRBJ1-4, the V gene TRBV5-1, with TRBD1 as a possible D gene (6 bases). This CDR3 spans 13 amino acids. CDR1 and CDR2 (germline): SGHRS, YFSETQ. CDR3 protein: CASTRGTNEKLFF. The CDR3 nucleotides are TGTGCCAGCACCAGGGGAACTAATGAAAAACTGTTTTTT. Supplemented by reference TRBV5-1 and TRBJ1-4, the full variable domain reads KAGVTQTPRYLIKTRGQQVTLSCSPISGHRSVSWYQQTPGQGLQFLFEYFSETQRNKGNFPGRFSGRQFSNSRSEMNVSTLELGDSALYLCASTRGTNEKLFFGSGTQLSVL.

The chain joins TRBV7-9 to TRBJ1-6; D is unresolved. The CDR3 is 17 residues long. The germline CDR1 and CDR2 sequences are SEHNR and FQNEAQ (reference sequence). Trimming removed 3 bases from V and 0 bases from J, with 12 bases in between. Written as DNA, the CDR3 is TGTGCCAGCAGCTTTAGCGCGGGGAGCTCCTATAATTCACCCCTCCACTTT. As protein: CASSFSAGSSYNSPLHF.

The chain has TRBV28 and TRBJ2-3; the match to TRBD2 covers 12 bases. The CDR3 is 15 residues long. CDR1 is MDHEN and CDR2 is SYDVKM in the germline V gene. With 10 bases clipped from V and 3 bases from J, the junction kept 8 bases outside the gene matches. DNA for the CDR3: TGTGCCACCTGGACTAGCGGGAAAGGGACAGATACGCAGTATTTT. Translated, it gives CATWTSGKGTDTQYF.

The CDR3 coding sequence is TGTGCCAGCAGCCAAGGGCTAGGCGGGTCCCGCACAGATACGCAGTATTTT. It yields the protein CASSQGLGGSRTDTQYF. The chain joins TRBV4-2 to TRBJ2-3; D perhaps matches TRBD2 (5 bases). Trimming removed 1 base from V and 1 base from J, with 15 bases in between. This CDR3 comprises 17 residues. Looked up from germline, CDR1 is LGHNA and CDR2 is YNFKEQ.

The V gene is TRBV19, the J gene TRBJ1-5; weak D call: TRBD1 (5 bases). Germline V lookup: CDR1 LNHDA, CDR2 SQIVND (reference sequence). With 3 bases removed from V and 9 bases from J, the gap between germline ends came to 12 bases. The CDR3 has 13 amino acids. The CDR3 DNA is TGTGCCAGTAGTATTTGGGGCTTTGTGCCCCAGCATTTT. Its translation: CASSIWGFVPQHF.

The V gene is TRBV11-1, the J gene TRBJ2-7; maybe TRBD2 (6 bases). V was cut by 5 bases and J by 1 base, with 15 bases left in between. Looked up from germline, CDR1 is SGHAT and CDR2 is FQDESV (reference sequence). The CDR3 sequence is 15 residues long. The CDR3 bases are TGTGCCAGCAGCGGAGGGGCCACGGGTTCCTACGAGCAGTACTTC. Protein product: CASSGGATGSYEQYF.

This clone was found a few times. The chain combines TRBV9 with TRBJ2-1, with 9 bases identical to TRBD1. Germline assignment: CDR1 SGDLS and CDR2 YYNGEE. The CDR3 is made up of 15 amino acids. The V gene end was trimmed by 4 bases and the J gene end by 0 bases; junction bases not matched to a gene: 2. CDR3 loop: CASSTTGGSYNEQFF. The DNA for the CDR3 is TGTGCCAGCAGCACGACAGGGGGCTCCTACAATGAGCAGTTCTTC.

This clone was picked up a small number of times. This rearrangement joins TRBV10-3 to TRBJ2-7, with 8 bases that match TRBD1. Germline loops: CDR1 ENHRY, CDR2 SYGVKD. The CDR3 covers 14 residues. The junction had 8 bases not matched to a gene; V was cut back by 6 bases and J by 4 bases. CDR3 DNA sequence: TGTGCCATCAGATCAGGACAGGGAAAATACGAGCAGTACTTC. Translation: CAIRSGQGKYEQYF.

This clone was recorded a few times. J is TRBJ2-7 and V is TRBV7-2; D gene uncertain. The V and J ends lost 5 bases and 3 bases respectively, with 20 bases between them. CDR3 length: 16 residues. Germline-derived CDR1 and CDR2 are SGHTA and FQGNSA. The DNA of the CDR3 is TGTGCCAGCAGCCCTCGCCCACAAGGAGTCCTCTACGAGCAGTACTTC. This sequence encodes CASSPRPQGVLYEQYF.

V is TRBV4-3 and J is TRBJ2-3, with D maybe TRBD1 (5 bases). Trimming removed 1 base at V and 2 bases at J, with 16 bases between. The CDR3 runs to 17 residues. Germline CDR1 is LGHNA and CDR2 is YSLEER. Here the CDR3 DNA reads TGCGCCAGCAGCCAAGGGATGAAAGGGGCCTACACAGATACGCAGTATTTT. It specifies CASSQGMKGAYTDTQYF.

The chain has TRBV7-2 and TRBJ2-7; D is possibly TRBD1 (6 bases). The CDR3 loop spans 15 amino acids. Germline V lookup: CDR1 SGHTA, CDR2 FQGNSA. Between the trimmed V and J ends, which lost 0 bases and 1 base, there was a span of 10 bases. The CDR3 here is CASSLAGGTSYEQYF. Here the CDR3 DNA reads TGTGCCAGCAGCTTAGCAGGGGGTACGTCCTACGAGCAGTACTTC.